This TCR beta chain was identified in a study of response to subunit inactivated influenza vaccine. This CDR3 contains 13 residues. Trimming removed 8 bases at V and 7 bases at J, with 18 bases between. TCRdb recomputed calls from the RT-PCR reads with MiXCR, one row per CDR3 protein. The sample holds about 500,000 distinct CDR3 sequences, approximately 15% seen once. This chain uses TRBV12-3 or TRBV12-4 with TRBJ2-7; D might be TRBD1 (6 bases). The source was CD4+ T cells sorted from PBMCs, collected less than 30 months after vaccination. The TCR originated in a man between 50 and 69 years old who received an inactivated influenza vaccine. CDR3 sequence reads: CASSAGELGEQYF. The DNA of the CDR3 is TGTGCCAGCTCCGCAGGGGAGCTTGGTGAGCAGTACTTC.